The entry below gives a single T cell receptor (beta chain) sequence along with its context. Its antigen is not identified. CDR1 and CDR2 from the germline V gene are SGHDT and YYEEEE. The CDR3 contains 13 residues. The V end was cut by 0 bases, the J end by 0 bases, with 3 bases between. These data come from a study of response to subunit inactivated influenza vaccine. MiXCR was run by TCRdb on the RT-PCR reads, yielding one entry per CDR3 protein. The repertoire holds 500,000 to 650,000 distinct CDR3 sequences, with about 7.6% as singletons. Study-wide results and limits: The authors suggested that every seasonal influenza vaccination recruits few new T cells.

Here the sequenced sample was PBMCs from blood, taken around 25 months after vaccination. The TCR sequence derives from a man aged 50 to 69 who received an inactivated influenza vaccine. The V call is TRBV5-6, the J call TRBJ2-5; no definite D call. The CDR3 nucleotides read TGTGCCAGCAGCTTGGAGGACCAAGAGACCCAGTACTTC. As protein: CASSLEDQETQYF.